The 9 T cell receptor beta chains listed next were all sequenced from one sample in a study of blood T cell repertoires in COVID-19. Measured with immunoSEQ multiplex PCR; TCRdb has only the in-frame clones, and not every one. The table lists fewer than 250,000 clones, 85% to 90% of them singletons. The specimen was peripheral blood. Receptors were obtained from a woman in her forties or fifties with acute or convalescent COVID-19.

V usage is TRBV11-3 and J usage is TRBJ2-7, with 10 bases matching TRBD2. Per the germline V gene, CDR1 is SGHNT and CDR2 is YENEEA. J lost 3 bases, V lost 2 bases, and 4 bases had no gene match. The length of the CDR3 is 15 residues. The CDR3 sequence is CASSLLLAGFYEQYF. The CDR3, as DNA: TGTGCCAGCAGCTTATTACTAGCGGGGTTCTACGAGCAGTACTTC.

The chain carries TRBV27 and TRBJ2-7; 9 bases line up with TRBD2. Germline-derived CDR1 and CDR2 are MNHEY and SMNVEV (reference sequence). After removal of 8 bases from V and 7 bases from J, the junction contained 6 bases not matched to a gene. The CDR3 covers 12 residues. The DNA of the CDR3 is TGTGCCAGCGGCGCTAGCGGGGAGGAGCAGTACTTC. Its protein product is CASGASGEEQYF.

This chain joins TRBV24-1 and TRBJ1-5, with 7 bases fitting TRBD1. Germline V CDR1 and CDR2: KGHDR, SFDVKD. There are 18 residues in the CDR3. After removal of 7 bases from V and 0 bases from J, the junction contained 14 bases not matched to a gene. CDR3 in amino acids: CATSPGTAGVYSNQPQHF. The CDR3 DNA reads as TGTGCCACCAGCCCGGGGACAGCGGGGGTCTATAGCAATCAGCCCCAGCATTTT.

This clone was seen a handful of times. This rearrangement joins TRBV11-2 to TRBJ2-4; 10 bases agree with TRBD1. The V segment lost 5 bases and the J segment 8 bases; nucleotides outside the gene matches: 6. This CDR3 comprises 14 residues. CDR1 is SGHAT, CDR2 FQNNGV, per germline. CDR3 protein: CASSVGQGSDIQYF. CDR3 bases: TGTGCCAGCAGCGTGGGACAGGGGTCTGACATTCAGTACTTC. Full variable domain (outside the CDR3, taken from reference TRBV11-2 and TRBJ2-4): EAGVAQSPRYKIIEKRQSVAFWCNPISGHATLYWYQQILGQGPKLLIQFQNNGVVDDSQLPKDRFSAERLKGVDSTLKIQPAKLEDSAVYLCASSVGQGSDIQYFGAGTRLSVL.

The table lists this clone with a count of one. The genes are TRBV30 and TRBJ2-7; 7 bases line up with TRBD1. The CDR3 runs to 14 residues. V was pared by 2 bases and J by 2 bases, with 6 bases of the junction left unmatched. Germline V gene sequence: CDR1 GTSNPN, CDR2 SVGIG (reference sequence). The CDR3 reads CAWSLGTATYEQYF. For the CDR3, the DNA is TGTGCCTGGAGTCTCGGGACAGCGACCTACGAGCAGTACTTC. Variable domain in full (rest from reference TRBV30 and TRBJ2-7): SQTIHQWPATLVQPVGSPLSLECTVEGTSNPNLYWYRQAAGRGLQLLFYSVGIGQISSEVPQNLSASRPQDRQFILSSKKLLLSDSGFYLCAWSLGTATYEQYFGPGTRLTVT.

J is TRBJ1-2 and V is TRBV7-9; 10 positions match TRBD1. The V segment lost 5 bases and the J segment 5 bases; nucleotides outside the gene matches: 5. This CDR3 region has 14 residues. CDR1 and CDR2 (germline): SEHNR, FQNEAQ (reference sequence). CDR3 DNA sequence: TGTGCCAGCAGCCTAGGGGGACAGGGGTATGGCTACACCTTC. As protein: CASSLGGQGYGYTF.

The gene calls are TRBV4-1 and TRBJ2-1, with 8 nucleotides matching TRBD2. The trim removed 8 bases at V and 7 bases at J, leaving 10 bases unmatched. The CDR3 sequence is 14 residues long. The germline V gene has CDR1 MGHRA and CDR2 YSYEKL. The CDR3 region has the DNA TGCGCCAGCGGTGGACTAGCTGATGGTAATGAGCAGTTCTTC. Its protein is CASGGLADGNEQFF.

The J gene is TRBJ2-1, the V gene TRBV29-1, with 8 bases lining up with TRBD2. The CDR3 sequence is 13 residues long. The V and J ends lost 6 bases and 3 bases, in that order; junction bases with no gene match: 4. Germline CDR1 reads SQVTM; CDR2 reads ANQGSEA. CDR3 in DNA: TGCAGCGTGCTGACTAGCGACTACAATGAGCAGTTCTTC. Translated: CSVLTSDYNEQFF.

This clone has more than one count but fewer than ten. The V gene is TRBV19, the J gene TRBJ1-5; 7 bases are shared with TRBD1. The CDR3 totals 14 residues. The germline gives CDR1 LNHDA, CDR2 SQIVND (reference sequence). The ends lost 3 bases at V and 5 bases at J; junction bases unmatched: 4. CDR3 coding DNA: TGTGCCAGTAGTATCGACAGGGTGGATCAGCCCCAGCATTTT. This encodes CASSIDRVDQPQHF.